The 32 T cell receptor beta chains listed next were all sequenced from one sample in a study of quantifying T cell responses using KT2 cells. As for the study in general: cDNA was made from DNase-treated RNA using alpha and beta constant primers.

A single-stranded UMI oligo with SP2 sequence was ligated to cDNA 3' ends. First-round PCR used four to five cycles and beta primers RC1.1 and RC1.2 covering TRBC1 and TRBC2. TCRdb independently ran MiXCR on the UMI-ligation and nested PCR reads; one entry per CDR3 protein. The repertoire has some 43,000 distinct CDR3 sequences, over 15% of them found once; the top ten carry roughly two fifths. Sequencing was done on a sample of PBMCs spiked with cells of the T cell clone KT2. The receptors originated from a human donor.

For this clonotype: The CDR3 ends on some other residue instead of the conserved phenylalanine or tryptophan, so this is likely a read error. V gene TRBV20-1 combines with J gene TRBJ2-3; no reliable D call. V was clipped by 4 bases and J by 0 bases, with 14 bases between them. The CDR3 covers 15 residues. The germline V gene has CDR1 DFQATT and CDR2 SNEGSKA (reference sequence). The CDR3 here is CSATPLRGSTDTQYY. The CDR3, as DNA: TGCAGTGCTACCCCCCTACGTGGTAGCACAGATACGCAGTATTAT.

The rearrangement uses TRBV6-5 and TRBJ1-1; D ambiguous. This CDR3 is 11 amino acids long. In germline, CDR1 is MNHEY, CDR2 SVGAGI. Trimming cost V 2 bases and J 8 bases, with 6 bases left between them. In nucleotides, the CDR3 is TGTGCCAGCAGTTACGGGGTGGAAGCTTTCTTT. This gives the protein CASSYGVEAFF.

This clonotype was seen a few times. This chain connects TRBV7-2 to TRBJ2-2, with no clear D. Germline loops: CDR1 SGHTA, CDR2 FQGNSA. This CDR3 has 17 amino acids. V was pared by 5 bases and J by 4 bases, with 20 bases between. CDR3 bases: TGTGCCAGCAGCCTAGAAGCAGGACGGAGTCCCACCGGGGAGCTGTTTTTT. It yields the protein CASSLEAGRSPTGELFF.

Here the CDR3 DNA reads TGTGCCAGCAGCTTAGATCCCCCGAGAGGGCCTTTTTCTGGGGCCAACGTCCTGACTTTC. Translating it yields CASSLDPPRGPFSGANVLTF. The gene calls are TRBV11-2 and TRBJ2-6; tentative D call: TRBD2 (5 bases). CDR1 is SGHAT, CDR2 FQNNGV, per germline. The CDR3 runs 20 residues. V was trimmed by 0 bases and J by 1 base, leaving 19 bases between them.

The chain uses TRBV4-1 and TRBJ2-3, with TRBD2 identical over 8 bases. CDR1 and CDR2 from the germline V gene are MGHRA and YSYEKL. Germline trimming cut 1 base from V and 1 base from J; bases unmatched to any gene: 7. The CDR3 extends over 17 amino acids. CDR3 loop: CASSQGAAGDRTDTQYF. CDR3 sequence (DNA): TGCGCCAGCAGCCAAGGGGCAGCGGGAGACCGCACAGATACGCAGTATTTT.

This clonotype has at least ten counts. V and J are TRBV7-8 and TRBJ2-1; 14 bases are shared with TRBD2. V lost 7 bases to trimming and J lost 2 bases; unmatched junction nucleotides: 4. CDR1 is SGHVS, CDR2 FQNEAQ, per germline. The CDR3 runs to 16 residues. The CDR3: CASTGLAGVTYNEQFF. CDR3 in DNA: TGTGCCAGCACGGGACTAGCGGGAGTTACCTACAATGAGCAGTTCTTC.

Ten or more counts support this clonotype. CDR3 DNA sequence: TGTGCCAGCAGTTACGAAGCGGGAGGCGACGAGCAGTACTTC. Protein product: CASSYEAGGDEQYF. The rearrangement joins TRBV6-2 or TRBV6-3 to TRBJ2-7, with 9 bases identical to TRBD2. Per germline, CDR1 MNHEY and CDR2 SVGEGT. V gave up 2 bases and J gave up 5 bases; unmatched junction bases: 4. The CDR3 loop spans 14 amino acids.

Only a few counts were recorded for this clonotype. The rearrangement uses TRBV5-1 and TRBJ1-1; D ambiguous. Germline CDR1 is SGHRS and CDR2 is YFSETQ. Deletions cut 4 bases from V and 7 bases from J, with 17 bases between. This CDR3 region has 14 residues. The CDR3 loop is CASSPIGEQDEAFF. In nucleotides, the CDR3 is TGCGCCAGCAGCCCCATCGGGGAGCAGGATGAAGCTTTCTTT.

This clonotype was detected only a few times. The CDR3 region is CASSLRRPKDTQYF. Here the CDR3 DNA reads TGCGCCAGCAGCTTGCGACGGCCCAAGGATACGCAGTATTTT. The V and J genes are TRBV5-1 and TRBJ2-3; no definite D call. The germline V and J ends were trimmed by 1 base and 6 bases, with 12 bases remaining between them. The CDR3 contains 14 residues. CDR1 and CDR2 (germline): SGHRS, YFSETQ.

This clonotype was detected only a few times. V gene TRBV5-1 combines with J gene TRBJ1-1; tentative D call: TRBD1 (6 bases). The CDR3 contains 13 residues. The germline CDR1 and CDR2 sequences are SGHRS and YFSETQ. Deletions cut 4 bases from V and 6 bases from J, with 13 bases between. In DNA, the CDR3 is TGCGCCAGCAGCCCGAGGGGGGTCGCTGAAGCTTTCTTT. Protein sequence: CASSPRGVAEAFF.

The rearrangement uses TRBV29-1 and TRBJ1-5, with D unresolved. Trimming removed 4 bases at V and 3 bases at J, with 7 bases between. Germline loops: CDR1 SQVTM, CDR2 ANQGSEA. The CDR3 contains 12 residues. DNA of the CDR3: TGCAGCGTTGCTCGGGACAATCAGCCCCAGCATTTT. This sequence encodes CSVARDNQPQHF.

The V call is TRBV7-9, the J call TRBJ1-1; D is uncertain. The CDR3 loop spans 13 amino acids. V lost 1 base, J lost 5 bases, and 8 bases lay in between. Germline CDR1 SEHNR, CDR2 FQNEAQ (reference sequence). CDR3 loop: CASSLVAETEAFF. The CDR3 nucleotides are TGTGCCAGCAGCTTAGTGGCGGAAACTGAAGCTTTCTTT.

In its sample, this clonotype was seen a few times. The gene calls are TRBV5-1 and TRBJ2-3, with 8 bases identical to TRBD1. The V segment lost 0 bases and the J segment 3 bases; nucleotides outside the gene matches: 3. CDR3 length: 15 amino acids. Germline values: CDR1 SGHRS, CDR2 YFSETQ. DNA for the CDR3: TGCGCCAGCAGCTTGGTCAGGGGGCTAACAGATACGCAGTATTTT. Amino acid sequence: CASSLVRGLTDTQYF.

The table lists this clonotype with a few counts. The chain recombines TRBV7-9 with TRBJ1-1, with D possibly TRBD1 on 5 matching bases. Germline V gene data show CDR1 as SEHNR and CDR2 as FQNEAQ (reference sequence). V was pared by 5 bases and J by 5 bases, with 15 bases between. CDR3 size: 14 residues. The CDR3 protein is CASSLLAGRTEAFF. CDR3 DNA: TGTGCCAGCAGCCTCCTGGCAGGGAGGACTGAAGCTTTCTTT.

This clonotype was recorded a few times. The chain joins TRBV4-1 to TRBJ1-1, with TRBD1 as a possible D gene (5 bases). The CDR3 is 14 residues long. Deletions cut 4 bases from V and 1 base from J, with 10 bases between. CDR1 is MGHRA and CDR2 is YSYEKL in the germline V gene. The CDR3 is CASSPTGGNTEAFF. CDR3 nucleotides: TGCGCCAGCAGCCCCACCGGGGGGAACACTGAAGCTTTCTTT.

The chain carries TRBV29-1 and TRBJ1-2; D is possibly TRBD1 (6 bases). The CDR3 sequence is 14 residues long. The germline V gene encodes CDR1 SQVTM and CDR2 ANQGSEA. Trimming removed 1 base at V and 7 bases at J, with 16 bases between. The CDR3 spells CSVEVGLGAGGYTF. CDR3 sequence (DNA): TGCAGCGTTGAAGTAGGACTGGGGGCAGGTGGCTACACCTTC.

In this sample, this clonotype turned up once. V gene TRBV12-5 combines with J gene TRBJ1-3; D possibly corresponds to TRBD1 (5 bases). The germline V gene has CDR1 LGHNT and CDR2 FRNRAP. The CDR3 sequence is 18 residues long. With 7 bases removed from V and 0 bases from J, the gap between germline ends came to 22 bases. CDR3 sequence: CASALGRGSGSSGNTIYF. The CDR3 DNA follows: TGTGCTAGTGCTCTTGGACGGGGGAGCGGCAGCTCTGGAAACACCATATATTTT. Drawing the rest from reference TRBV12-5 and TRBJ1-3, the complete variable domain is DARVTQTPRHKVTEMGQEVTMRCQPILGHNTVFWYRQTMMQGLELLAYFRNRAPLDDSGMPKDRFSAEMPDATLATLKIQPSEPRDSAVYFCASALGRGSGSSGNTIYFGEGSWLTVV.

V usage is TRBV4-1 and J usage is TRBJ2-7, with D uncertain. The CDR3 spans 16 residues. Germline-derived CDR1 and CDR2 are MGHRA and YSYEKL. V gave up 0 bases and J gave up 3 bases, with 15 bases separating them. In DNA, the CDR3 is TGCGCCAGCAGCCAAGATCTTAGGAACGGGCACTACGAGCAGTACTTC. Residues: CASSQDLRNGHYEQYF.

Ten or more counts support this clonotype. The CDR3 nucleotides read TGTGCCAGCAGTGAAGCTCGGTCAGATCAGTACTTC. Translation gives CASSEARSDQYF. The chain recombines TRBV2 with TRBJ2-7; D not resolved. The V end was cut by 0 bases, the J end by 10 bases, with 10 bases between. The CDR3 contains 12 residues. Germline lookup yields CDR1 SNHLY and CDR2 FYNNEI.

The V gene is TRBV6-2 or TRBV6-3, the J gene TRBJ2-7; D is uncertain. Trimming left V 2 bases short and J 6 bases short, with 5 bases between. Germline V CDR1 and CDR2: MNHEY, SVGEGT. The CDR3 consists of 11 residues. The CDR3 bases are TGTGCCAGCAGTTACGGGGTCGAGCAGTACTTC. This sequence encodes CASSYGVEQYF.

This clonotype was detected a few times. The chain links TRBV6-6 to TRBJ2-5, with 7 bases fitting TRBD1. CDR1 MNHNY and CDR2 SVGAGI come from the germline V gene (reference sequence). This CDR3 has 13 amino acids. CDR3 amino acids: CAGSGTEQETQYF. The CDR3 DNA reads TGTGCAGGCTCCGGGACAGAGCAAGAGACCCAGTACTTC.

The chain links TRBV10-2 to TRBJ1-3; D remains ambiguous. Trimming removed 6 bases from V and 4 bases from J, with 4 bases in between. From germline, CDR1 is WSHSY and CDR2 SAAADI. The CDR3 extends over 11 amino acids. The CDR3 reads CASRGGNTIYF. As DNA, the CDR3 is TGCGCCAGCAGGGGGGGAAACACCATATATTTT.

This chain uses TRBV5-1 with TRBJ2-3; 8 bases line up with TRBD2. The CDR3 is 15 amino acids. Germline V gene lookup returns CDR1 SGHRS and CDR2 YFSETQ. Trimming cost V 5 bases and J 0 bases; bases outside gene matches: 5. CDR3 sequence (DNA): TGCGCCAGCAGGGGTAGCGGGACTAGCACAGATACGCAGTATTTT. Amino acid sequence: CASRGSGTSTDTQYF.

Only a few counts were recorded for this clonotype. The chain joins TRBV4-2 to TRBJ2-3; D unclear. The CDR3 length is 14 residues. Germline loops: CDR1 LGHNA, CDR2 YNFKEQ. Trimming took off 4 bases at V and 6 bases at J, with 14 bases between the two ends. Here the CDR3 DNA reads TGTGCCAGCAGCCCCAAGGCGGACCTGGATACGCAGTATTTT. It yields the protein CASSPKADLDTQYF.

This clonotype was detected only a few times. The V and J genes are TRBV4-2 and TRBJ1-1; D is ambiguous. The length of the CDR3 is 16 residues. V was cut by 0 bases and J by 4 bases, with 15 bases left in between. Germline loops: CDR1 LGHNA, CDR2 YNFKEQ. The CDR3 region has the DNA TGTGCCAGCAGCCAAGATCCACTCCGGGCGAGCACTGAAGCTTTCTTT. This sequence encodes CASSQDPLRASTEAFF.

This chain joins TRBV25-1 and TRBJ1-2, with a weak D call TRBD1 (5 bases). The V end was cut by 3 bases, the J end by 4 bases, with 12 bases between. CDR1 is MGHDK and CDR2 is SYGVNS in the germline V gene. The CDR3 is made up of 14 amino acids. The CDR3 nucleotides read TGTGCCAGCAGTGACCAGGGTTCTCGCTATGGCTACACCTTC. Its translation: CASSDQGSRYGYTF.

This clonotype was counted a few times. The chain joins TRBV7-9 to TRBJ2-7; D might be TRBD2 (5 bases). CDR1 SEHNR and CDR2 FQNEAQ come from the germline V gene (reference sequence). V was trimmed by 3 bases and J by 7 bases, leaving 10 bases between them. The CDR3 is 12 residues long. The CDR3 nucleotides are TGTGCCAGCAGCTTGACTACGGGGGAGCAGTACTTC. Translation: CASSLTTGEQYF.

The chain links TRBV3-1 to TRBJ1-1, with 11 bases aligning to TRBD1. Germline V gene data show CDR1 as LGHDT and CDR2 as YNNKEL (reference sequence). V gave up 4 bases and J gave up 0 bases; unmatched junction bases: 13. The CDR3 contains 19 residues. The CDR3 loop is CASSPSTGTGGRVNTEAFF. As DNA, the CDR3 is TGTGCCAGCAGCCCCTCGACCGGGACAGGGGGTCGGGTGAACACTGAAGCTTTCTTT.

With respect to this clonotype: A much larger clone differs by one base, so this may be a read error. The chain combines TRBV4-1 with TRBJ2-1; 11 bases line up with TRBD1. Trimming removed 3 bases from V and 7 bases from J; junction bases left unmatched: 8. Germline CDR1 and CDR2: MGHRA and YSYEKL. The CDR3 has 16 residues. CDR3 region: CASSHMGTGGCNEQFF. The CDR3 region has the DNA TGCGCCAGCAGCCACATGGGGACAGGGGGATGTAATGAGCAGTTCTTC.

The chain uses TRBV12-3 or TRBV12-4 and TRBJ1-1; no firm D call. The CDR3 consists of 14 residues. The V gene lost 3 bases and the J gene lost 6 bases, with 14 bases spanning the gap. This CDR3 is CASSFTLTGSEAFF. The CDR3 bases are TGTGCCAGCAGTTTTACCCTGACCGGTTCTGAAGCTTTCTTT.

This chain joins TRBV3-1 and TRBJ2-3; no reliable D call. Germline CDR1 reads LGHDT; CDR2 reads YNNKEL (reference sequence). CDR3 size: 14 residues. The V end was cut by 4 bases, the J end by 5 bases, with 13 bases between. CDR3 sequence reads: CASSPISLLDTQYF. Here the CDR3 DNA reads TGTGCCAGCAGCCCAATTTCTCTCCTAGATACGCAGTATTTT.

The rearrangement links TRBV7-2 to TRBJ1-5; unclear D gene. The germline V and J ends were trimmed by 4 bases and 6 bases, with 10 bases remaining between them. This CDR3 region has 13 residues. The germline gives CDR1 SGHTA, CDR2 FQGNSA. The CDR3: CASSYRLGQPQHF. The CDR3 DNA sequence: TGTGCCAGCAGCTACCGACTGGGTCAGCCCCAGCATTTT. Combining the CDR3 with reference TRBV7-2 and TRBJ1-5 gives the whole variable domain GAGVSQSPSNKVTEKGKDVELRCDPISGHTALYWYRQSLGQGLEFLIYFQGNSAPDKSGLPSDRFSAERTGGSVSTLTIQRTQQEDSAVYLCASSYRLGQPQHFGDGTRLSIL.